This TCR beta chain was sequenced for a study of identical twins. TCRdb fed the 5' RACE reads into MiXCR, producing one record per CDR3 protein. Here the sample spans roughly 1.6 million distinct CDR3 sequences, 32% being singletons. The CDR3 totals 14 residues. V gave up 6 bases and J gave up 9 bases, with 15 bases separating them. Germline values: CDR1 MNHEY, CDR2 SVGAGI. The clonotype was recovered from a newborn girl in good health. The sample taken for sequencing was cord blood. J is TRBJ1-6 and V is TRBV6-5; D is perhaps TRBD1 (6 bases). The CDR3 nucleotides read TGTGCCAGCAGCCCCGGGGGCGGGAGTTCACCCCTCCACTTT. Protein sequence: CASSPGGGSSPLHF.